Here is one T cell receptor beta chain with its context. This clonotype has a handful of counts. It lacks a known antigen. Base quality data are lacking; no much larger clone is found one base away. This entry comes from a study of blood T cells in healthy people across ages (dated by TCRdb to the mid-2010s). At the level of the whole study: In model experiments, roughly one uniquely barcoded TCR beta cDNA molecule per two T cells was captured by template switching. The study measured age-related changes in TCR beta repertoire diversity using deep sequencing normalized with unique cDNA molecular identifiers. Four age groups were formed from the donors: young (average roughly 15 years), middle-aged (approximately 40), aged (over 55) and long-lived (approximately 80). Two additional independent replicas of 1 million unique cDNA reads from the same blood draw were analyzed for two donors (one aged 18 to 30 and one aged 80 or older). General study outcomes and caveats: Estimates of total diversity based on one million sequenced T cells were considered lower bounds and underestimates. Compared with the aged group, the long-lived group had more naive CD4+ T cells, fewer expanded clones and increased TCR diversity, a pattern suggesting age selection. As age increased, observed TCR beta diversity per million T cells dropped in a roughly linear way, and a significant reduction was already evident by age approximately 40. Because the CMV infection status of the donors was unknown, age-related changes in expanded clonotypes may potentially have been confounded. Because profiling used bulk unsorted PBMCs, naive and antigen-experienced compartments could not be compared conclusively. Observed TCR beta diversity correlated strongly with the percentage of naive T cells measured by flow cytometry.

The 39 donors, aged roughly 6 to 100 years, were systemically healthy Caucasian individuals from Russia. Roughly 11 milliliters of peripheral blood were drawn from each donor into EDTA-treated Vacutainer tubes. Ficoll-Paque density-gradient centrifugation was used to isolate PBMCs, with at least 6 million per sample. Trizol reagent was used to extract total RNA from PBMCs, with at least 6 micrograms per sample. The percentages of naive CD45RAhigh/CD27high T cells were determined by flow cytometry on a PBMC aliquot from every donor. The method was 5' RACE. This sample was sequenced with an Illumina HiSeq 2500. A second PCR of roughly 6 to 11 cycles was performed with a sample-barcoded 5' primer and a J-beta primer mix. A unique molecular identifier was introduced onto each TCR beta cDNA molecule by a template-switch 5' adaptor carrying 12 random nucleotides. Each sample yielded at least 2.5 million CDR3-containing paired-end reads. All of the RNA was converted into first-strand cDNA using the Mint cDNA synthesis kit, with a TRBC-specific oligonucleotide serving as the primer. Following uracil-DNA glycosylase treatment, all cDNA underwent a first 18-cycle PCR with the universal primers M1SS and BC2_uni_R. Per the authors' processing: Normalization of each sample was performed by random selection of 1 million high-quality reads, each carrying a distinct molecular identifier. Reads with shared molecular identifiers were discarded instead of being binned into consensus sequences. MiTCR, run with a Q25 quality threshold and the strictest error-elimination algorithm, handled CDR3 identification, clonotype clustering and error correction. A nonparametric unseen species model with Euler transformation was used to estimate lower-bound total TCR beta diversity. TCRdb cleaned the public reads at Q25 with fastp, built clones with MiXCR and kept in-frame beta chains. Rows are unified per CDR3 protein, each entry keeping the most common DNA and genes. TCRdb, not the original authors, processed these V and J calls. The sample data list roughly 550,000 distinct CDR3 sequences, and approximately 25% of these were observed just once. Together, the top ten hold around 10% of the sample.

Spanning cysteine to phenylalanine, the CDR3 consists of 14 amino acids. This entry keeps only the CDR3 DNA: 42 bases, framed from base 1. V was cut back by 4 bases and J by 2 bases, leaving a gap of 11 bases between them. CDR1 and CDR2, per the germline V gene, are SGHTA and FQGNSA. The same sample was also used in a study of T cells of mothers and their children. Looking at the second paper: Nine systemically healthy Caucasian individuals served as donors, namely three mothers together with their six children. cDNA synthesis used all of the extracted RNA, with 1.5 ug of RNA in each 15 ul reaction. In the second PCR, the M1S primer introduced both the sample barcodes and 2-4 random nucleotides. Over 8 million TCR beta CDR3 reads came from each mother, compared with roughly 2.8 million reads from each child. TCR recombination output is similarly shaped by thymic selection in related and unrelated pairs, with a minor effect exerted by inherited differences. Related mother-child pairs always showed normalized repertoire overlap that was slightly higher than in unrelated mother-child pairs, though the difference was never significant. With a sensitivity of approximately 100 clones per million clonotypes, no persistent microchimeric T cell clones were detected. In the study, deep NGS was used to compare the TCR beta repertoires of mothers and children, and features distinguishing related mother-child pairs from unrelated individuals were sought. Mothers averaged roughly 40 +/- 4 years of age and children averaged about 12 +/- 4 years. After adapters were ligated using NEBNext reagents, the libraries underwent 100+100 nt paired-end sequencing on an Illumina HiSeq 2000. Mother and child libraries were prepared a month apart and sequenced in separate runs to prevent cross-contamination. For each donor, between about 450,000 and 2,300,000 distinct TCR beta clonotypes were identified. Naive TCR beta clonotypes were estimated from low-frequency clonotypes matched to each donor's FACS-determined naive share, without sorting.

The sequence derives from a boy between 10 and 17 years old in good health. Sequencing was performed on blood. Rearrangement joined TRBV7-2 to TRBJ1-1; the D segment could be TRBD1, given 6 matching bases. The DNA sequence follows: TGTGCCAGCAGCTCGGACAGACCTAACACTGAAGCTTTCTTT. The encoded protein is CASSSDRPNTEAFF.